The rows below give T cell receptor beta chains drawn from one sample of a study of blood T cell repertoires in COVID-19. Profiling relied on immunoSEQ multiplex PCR, and the TCRdb table lists in-frame clones only, not all of them. The sample shows approximately 68,000 clones, roughly 86% of them seen only once. The source material was peripheral blood. These receptor sequences come from a woman aged 55-69 years with acute or convalescent COVID-19. Both conserved end residues are part of each CDR3. D genes are given only for firm matches. Size is stated for part of the rows, as once, few or many counts, or as a class when the clone is expanded.

v_call: TRBV5-1; clone_size: NA; j_call: TRBJ1-2; d_call: NA; cdr3_nt: TGCGCCAGCAGCTCCGGACAGCCTAACTATGGCTACACCTTC; cdr3_aa: CASSSGQPNYGYTF
v_call: TRBV5-1; clone_size: few; j_call: TRBJ1-2; d_call: TRBD1; cdr3_nt: TGCGCCAGCAGCTCCCTTGGACAGGGGGCGTCGGGCTACACCTTC; cdr3_aa: CASSSLGQGASGYTF
v_call: TRBV4-1; clone_size: NA; j_call: TRBJ1-5; d_call: TRBD1; cdr3_nt: TGCGCCAGCAGCCAAGATGCGGGACAGGGAGATAGGCCCCAGCATTTT; cdr3_aa: CASSQDAGQGDRPQHF
v_call: TRBV11-2; clone_size: NA; j_call: TRBJ1-2; d_call: TRBD1; cdr3_nt: TGTGCCAGCAGCCGGGGACAGTTCTATGGCTACACCTTC; cdr3_aa: CASSRGQFYGYTF
v_call: TRBV2; clone_size: NA; j_call: TRBJ2-5; d_call: NA; cdr3_nt: TGTGCCAGCAGTGCTTTGCGTTCGGGAGAGACCCAGTACTTC; cdr3_aa: CASSALRSGETQYF
v_call: TRBV7-8; clone_size: NA; j_call: TRBJ2-7; d_call: NA; cdr3_nt: TGTGCCAGCAGCTTAGCGCTCCGACTAGTCTACGAGCAGTACTTC; cdr3_aa: CASSLALRLVYEQYF
v_call: TRBV5-4; clone_size: NA; j_call: TRBJ1-3; d_call: TRBD1; cdr3_nt: TGTGCCAGCAGCTCAGGACAGGGAGGGACTGGAAACACCATATATTTT; cdr3_aa: CASSSGQGGTGNTIYF
v_call: TRBV9; clone_size: NA; j_call: TRBJ1-1; d_call: TRBD1; cdr3_nt: TGTGCCAGCAGCGTAGAGGGGACAGGGGATAATAAAGTTTTCTTT; cdr3_aa: CASSVEGTGDNKVFF
v_call: TRBV10-2; clone_size: NA; j_call: TRBJ1-4; d_call: NA; cdr3_nt: TGCGCCAGCAGTGAGTCTACCCACACAGAGGGCGAAAAACTGTTTTTT; cdr3_aa: CASSESTHTEGEKLFF
v_call: TRBV6-1; clone_size: NA; j_call: TRBJ1-6; d_call: NA; cdr3_nt: TGTGCCAGCAGTGAACTCCCCGGGAATTCACCCCTCCACTTT; cdr3_aa: CASSELPGNSPLHF
v_call: TRBV2; clone_size: NA; j_call: TRBJ2-7; d_call: NA; cdr3_nt: TGTGCCAGCAGTGAATTCTATGGTGACGAGCAGTACTTC; cdr3_aa: CASSEFYGDEQYF
v_call: TRBV2; clone_size: NA; j_call: TRBJ2-1; d_call: TRBD2; cdr3_nt: TGTGCCAGCAAGGGGACTAGCTCGAGTGAGCAGTTCTTC; cdr3_aa: CASKGTSSSEQFF
v_call: TRBV19; clone_size: NA; j_call: TRBJ2-1; d_call: NA; cdr3_nt: TGTGCCAGTAGCTCATATGTAGGGACTCCCAATGAGCAGTTCTTC; cdr3_aa: CASSSYVGTPNEQFF
v_call: TRBV14; clone_size: NA; j_call: TRBJ1-1; d_call: NA; cdr3_nt: TGTGCCAGCAGCCGCGGGGTTAACCCTGAAGCTTTCTTT; cdr3_aa: CASSRGVNPEAFF
v_call: TRBV6-5; clone_size: NA; j_call: TRBJ2-3; d_call: TRBD2; cdr3_nt: TGTGCCAGCAGTTACCGTAGCGGGGGGGCAGATACGCAGTATTTT; cdr3_aa: CASSYRSGGADTQYF
v_call: TRBV10-1; clone_size: NA; j_call: TRBJ2-5; d_call: NA; cdr3_nt: TGCGCCAGCAGCGGTCCGGGGGACTTTTGGACAGGAGAGACCCAGTACTTC; cdr3_aa: CASSGPGDFWTGETQYF
v_call: TRBV5-4; clone_size: NA; j_call: TRBJ1-1; d_call: TRBD1; cdr3_nt: TGTGCCAGCAGCCCAGACAGGGGTGATGAAGCTTTCTTT; cdr3_aa: CASSPDRGDEAFF
v_call: TRBV5-1; clone_size: NA; j_call: TRBJ2-3; d_call: TRBD1; cdr3_nt: TGCGCCAGCAGCTTGGGGAGATTAGACAGGGGTGGAGATACGCAGTATTTT; cdr3_aa: CASSLGRLDRGGDTQYF
v_call: TRBV5-5; clone_size: NA; j_call: TRBJ1-2; d_call: NA; cdr3_nt: TGTGCCAGCAGCAGGGCCACAGGGAACTATGGCTACACCTTC; cdr3_aa: CASSRATGNYGYTF
v_call: TRBV24-1; clone_size: once; j_call: TRBJ1-5; d_call: NA; cdr3_nt: TGTGCCACCAGTGATTTGACCCCTATCCGACAGGATTTTAGCAATCAGCCCCAGCATTTT; cdr3_aa: CATSDLTPIRQDFSNQPQHF
v_call: TRBV7-2; clone_size: few; j_call: TRBJ2-3; d_call: TRBD2; cdr3_nt: TGTGCCAGCAGCCTCTTAAGCGGGGGGGCCCCAGATACGCAGTATTTT; cdr3_aa: CASSLLSGGAPDTQYF
v_call: TRBV3-1/TRBV3-2; clone_size: NA; j_call: TRBJ1-2; d_call: NA; cdr3_nt: TGTGCCAGCAGCCAAGATCAGGGTCTCTATGGCTACACCTTC; cdr3_aa: CASSQDQGLYGYTF
v_call: TRBV2; clone_size: few; j_call: TRBJ2-1; d_call: TRBD2; cdr3_nt: TGTGCCAGCAGTGGATCCCCCTCGCGGCTAGCGGGGCACAATGAGCAGTTCTTC; cdr3_aa: CASSGSPSRLAGHNEQFF
v_call: TRBV7-2; clone_size: NA; j_call: TRBJ1-2; d_call: TRBD1; cdr3_nt: TGTGCCAGCAGCTTAGCTGGGACAGGCCAAAACTATGGCTACACCTTC; cdr3_aa: CASSLAGTGQNYGYTF
v_call: TRBV28; clone_size: NA; j_call: TRBJ2-7; d_call: TRBD1; cdr3_nt: TGTGCCAGCAGTCCACGGACAGGGGGCCCAACCTACGAGCAGTACTTC; cdr3_aa: CASSPRTGGPTYEQYF
v_call: TRBV6-2/TRBV6-3; clone_size: NA; j_call: TRBJ2-5; d_call: TRBD2; cdr3_nt: TGTGCCAGCAGTTACCCGGGGACTAGCGGACAAGAGACCCAGTACTTC; cdr3_aa: CASSYPGTSGQETQYF
v_call: TRBV3-1/TRBV3-2; clone_size: NA; j_call: TRBJ2-3; d_call: NA; cdr3_nt: TGTGCCAGCAGCCAAGATTGGGCAGCAGGGACAAATACGCAGTATTTT; cdr3_aa: CASSQDWAAGTNTQYF
v_call: TRBV24-1; clone_size: NA; j_call: TRBJ2-3; d_call: TRBD1; cdr3_nt: TGTGCCACCAGTGATTTTAGGACAGGGAGCACAGATACGCAGTATTTT; cdr3_aa: CATSDFRTGSTDTQYF
v_call: TRBV6-4; clone_size: NA; j_call: TRBJ2-1; d_call: TRBD2; cdr3_nt: TGTGCCAGCAGTCCCACTAGCGGGGGGTTCGATGAGCAGTTCTTC; cdr3_aa: CASSPTSGGFDEQFF
v_call: TRBV20-1; clone_size: NA; j_call: TRBJ1-3; d_call: NA; cdr3_nt: TGCAGTGCTCGTGGGACATACGCCGCCGCCGCCATATATTTT; cdr3_aa: CSARGTYAAAAIYF
v_call: TRBV27; clone_size: few; j_call: TRBJ2-5; d_call: NA; cdr3_nt: TGTGCCAGCAGTTTATCCAGGGGAGAGACCCAGTACTTC; cdr3_aa: CASSLSRGETQYF
v_call: TRBV5-1; clone_size: once; j_call: TRBJ2-7; d_call: NA; cdr3_nt: TGCGCCAGCAGCGGGGGGGGCCCAGGGCACGAGCAGTACTTC; cdr3_aa: CASSGGGPGHEQYF